The present entry profiles one T cell receptor beta chain with its context. Antigen specificity is unknown. Germline lookup yields CDR1 MNHEY and CDR2 SVGAGI. The CDR3 spans 14 residues. V was pared by 7 bases and J by 0 bases, with 12 bases between. This specimen comes from a study of radiation and T cells in renal cell carcinoma. Study results and limitations: In blood, top tumor clones expanded by 2 weeks, shrinking by 4. Without pretreatment biopsies, baseline tumor clonotype presence was undetermined.

Libraries were prepared by immunoSEQ multiplex PCR; TCRdb keeps only in-frame clonotypes and omits some of them. The table lists tens of thousands of clones, 75% to 85% of them singletons. Time point meaning: blood 2 weeks post-SBRT. The treatment was: 15 Gy SBRT to primary tumor, nephrectomy 4 weeks later. Blood was sampled at baseline, 2 weeks and 4 weeks after SBRT. The source is a woman aged 70-85 years with renal cell carcinoma. The chain joins TRBV6-5 to TRBJ2-5; D is possibly TRBD2 (6 bases). The sample was blood, taken from a patient whose treatment included radiotherapy and nephrectomy. For the CDR3, the DNA is TGTGCCAGCACTTCACTAGCTTACCAAGAGACCCAGTACTTC. The encoded protein is CASTSLAYQETQYF.